Each of the 10 T cell receptor beta chains below was sequenced from the same sample in a study of T-cell reconstitution after alpha-beta-depleted transplantation in children. Preparation of the TCRbeta library involved a method that used unique molecular identifiers. TCRdb used MiXCR to reprocess the PCR reads, holding one entry per CDR3 protein. The sample records 300,000 to 400,000 distinct CDR3 sequences, 15% to 20% being singletons. This sample comprised PBMCs, mostly from graft donor cells, obtained 360 days after TCRalphabeta/CD19-depleted stem cell transplant. These receptor sequences come from a male patient between 2 and 10 years old who had a stem cell transplant for acute lymphoblastic leukemia, so the T cells may come from the graft donor.

This clonotype was seen at least ten times. The rearrangement joins TRBV12-3 or TRBV12-4 to TRBJ1-1; D is unresolved. Trimming pared 5 bases from V and 5 bases from J, leaving 15 bases between. CDR3 length: 14 residues. CDR3 coding DNA: TGTGCCAGCAGTCTAGTAGAGGGAGAAACTGAAGCTTTCTTT. It codes for CASSLVEGETEAFF.

This clonotype was observed many times. This chain joins TRBV12-3 or TRBV12-4 and TRBJ2-1; D possibly corresponds to TRBD1 (5 bases). V gave up 3 bases and J gave up 5 bases, with 17 bases separating them. This CDR3 is 16 amino acids long. The CDR3 here is CASSFLWQGSDNEQFF. CDR3 in DNA: TGTGCCAGCAGTTTTCTCTGGCAGGGATCGGACAATGAGCAGTTCTTC.

The table lists this clonotype with a few counts. The chain is built from TRBV5-1 and TRBJ2-2; 10 bases are a match to TRBD2. Germline values: CDR1 SGHRS, CDR2 YFSETQ. This CDR3 comprises 16 residues. The trim removed 4 bases at V and 5 bases at J, leaving 8 bases unmatched. The CDR3 loop reads CASSPGAGGLTGELFF. CDR3 DNA: TGCGCCAGCAGCCCAGGAGCGGGAGGGCTAACCGGGGAGCTGTTTTTT.

The chain joins TRBV27 to TRBJ2-1, with D unclear. Per the germline V gene, CDR1 is MNHEY and CDR2 is SMNVEV (reference sequence). V lost 6 bases and J 5 bases, leaving 11 bases between the germline ends. CDR3 length: 13 amino acids. In nucleotides, the CDR3 is TGTGCCAGCAGACTCGCGGCGAACAATGAGCAGTTCTTC. This sequence encodes CASRLAANNEQFF.

The V call is TRBV14, the J call TRBJ1-5; D might be TRBD1 (5 bases). CDR1 is SGHDN, CDR2 FVKESK, per germline. Deletions cut 1 base from V and 9 bases from J, with 13 bases between. CDR3 length equals 14 residues. CDR3 amino acids: CASSQAGRLGPQHF. The CDR3 nucleotides are TGTGCCAGCAGCCAAGCAGGGCGCCTTGGGCCCCAGCATTTT.

This clonotype has ten or more counts. The J gene is TRBJ2-2, the V gene TRBV29-1; TRBD1 matches 7 bases. The CDR3 consists of 17 residues. The J segment lost 0 bases and the V segment lost 0 bases, leaving 7 bases of the junction unmatched. Germline assignment: CDR1 SQVTM and CDR2 ANQGSEA. The CDR3, as DNA: TGCAGCGTTGAAGACGTGGACAGGACCGCGAACACCGGGGAGCTGTTTTTT. Protein sequence: CSVEDVDRTANTGELFF.

The CDR3: CASSFGPQNTEAFF. The CDR3 nucleotides are TGCGCCAGCAGCTTTGGCCCGCAGAACACTGAAGCTTTCTTT. The chain employs TRBV5-1 and TRBJ1-1; D remains ambiguous. The V gene lost 2 bases and the J gene lost 1 base, with 9 bases spanning the gap. This CDR3 has 14 residues. From germline, CDR1 is SGHRS and CDR2 YFSETQ. The full variable domain, completed using reference TRBV5-1 and TRBJ1-1, is KAGVTQTPRYLIKTRGQQVTLSCSPISGHRSVSWYQQTPGQGLQFLFEYFSETQRNKGNFPGRFSGRQFSNSRSEMNVSTLELGDSALYLCASSFGPQNTEAFFGQGTRLTVV.

Many counts were recorded for this clonotype. The rearrangement joins TRBV9 to TRBJ2-1, with no clear D. This CDR3 spans 16 amino acids. V lost 0 bases, J lost 0 bases, and 10 bases lay in between. Germline assignment: CDR1 SGDLS and CDR2 YYNGEE. CDR3 in amino acids: CASSVGGSPSYNEQFF. The CDR3 DNA follows: TGTGCCAGCAGCGTAGGTGGTAGCCCCTCCTACAATGAGCAGTTCTTC.

V usage is TRBV11-2 and J usage is TRBJ2-4; 10 nucleotides agree with TRBD1. The CDR3 covers 15 residues. The V gene end was trimmed by 2 bases and the J gene end by 7 bases; junction bases not matched to a gene: 5. The germline V gene has CDR1 SGHAT and CDR2 FQNNGV. The CDR3 sequence is CASSLLRGQGNIQYF. Here the CDR3 DNA reads TGTGCCAGCAGCTTACTACGGGGACAGGGGAACATTCAGTACTTC.

This clonotype was recorded a few times. This chain links TRBV29-1 with TRBJ2-2, with no clear D. Germline CDR1 is SQVTM and CDR2 is ANQGSEA. CDR3 size: 14 residues. V gave up 3 bases and J gave up 1 base, with 9 bases separating them. In nucleotides, the CDR3 is TGCAGCGTTGACCGTTTGGGGAACACCGGGGAGCTGTTTTTT. Translating gives CSVDRLGNTGELFF.